This T cell receptor (beta chain) was captured in a study of identical twins. A single record per CDR3 protein comes from TCRdb applying MiXCR to the 5' RACE reads. The sample records roughly 150,000 distinct CDR3 sequences, under 4.5% being singletons. This clonotype was recorded many times. The ends were cut back, 8 bases at V and 0 bases at J, with 17 bases in the middle. In germline, CDR1 is LGHDT, CDR2 YNNKEL (reference sequence). The CDR3 contains 16 residues. The specimen was memory T cells sorted from blood. The genes are TRBV3-1 and TRBJ2-1; perhaps D is TRBD1 or TRBD2 (6 bases each). This clonotype was sampled from a man aged 18 to 29 in good health. CDR3 DNA: TGTGCCAGCGGGGGGCTAGGAAGGGGCTCCTACAATGAGCAGTTCTTC. Translated: CASGGLGRGSYNEQFF.